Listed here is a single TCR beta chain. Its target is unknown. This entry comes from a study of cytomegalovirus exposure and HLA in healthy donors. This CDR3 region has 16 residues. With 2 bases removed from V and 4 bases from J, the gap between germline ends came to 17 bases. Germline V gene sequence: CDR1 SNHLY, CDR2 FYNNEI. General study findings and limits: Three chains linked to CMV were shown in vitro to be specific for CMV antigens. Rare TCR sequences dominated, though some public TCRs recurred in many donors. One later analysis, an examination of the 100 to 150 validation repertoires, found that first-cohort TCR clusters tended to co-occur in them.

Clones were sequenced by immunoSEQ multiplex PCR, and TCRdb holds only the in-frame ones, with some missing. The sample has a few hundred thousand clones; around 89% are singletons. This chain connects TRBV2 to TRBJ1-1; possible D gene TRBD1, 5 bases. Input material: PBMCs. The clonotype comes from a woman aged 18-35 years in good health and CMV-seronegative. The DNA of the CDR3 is TGTGCCAGCAGTGAACTTTTTGGGCAGGGAATCACTGAAGCTTTCTTT. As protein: CASSELFGQGITEAFF.